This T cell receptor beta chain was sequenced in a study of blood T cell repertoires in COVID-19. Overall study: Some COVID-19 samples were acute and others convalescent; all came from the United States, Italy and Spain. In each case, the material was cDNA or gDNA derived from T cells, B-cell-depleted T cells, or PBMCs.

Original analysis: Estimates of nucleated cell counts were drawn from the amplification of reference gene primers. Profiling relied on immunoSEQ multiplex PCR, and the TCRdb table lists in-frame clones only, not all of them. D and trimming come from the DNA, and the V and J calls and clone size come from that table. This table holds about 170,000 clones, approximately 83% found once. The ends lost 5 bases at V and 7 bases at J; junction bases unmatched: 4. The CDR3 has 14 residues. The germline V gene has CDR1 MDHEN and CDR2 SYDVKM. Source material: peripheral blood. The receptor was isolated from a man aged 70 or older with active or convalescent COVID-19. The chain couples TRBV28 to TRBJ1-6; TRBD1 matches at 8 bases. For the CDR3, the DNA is TGTGCCAGCAGTCCCGGGACAGGAAATTCACCCCTCCACTTT. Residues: CASSPGTGNSPLHF.